The clone carrying this T cell receptor beta chain came up many times. This entry comes from a study of identical twins. Addition of a universal primer site occurred through template switching, and cDNA carried unique molecular identifiers. TCRdb re-analysed the 5' RACE reads in MiXCR, keeping a single row per CDR3 protein. Of roughly 230,000 distinct CDR3 sequences listed, around 8.3% are singletons. The germline V gene has CDR1 SGDLS and CDR2 YYNGEE. This CDR3 is built from 16 residues. V trimming: 0 bases; J trimming: 2 bases; junction bases outside the gene matches: 5. The same data also went into a second study, on yellow fever vaccine responses in identical twins.

The J gene is TRBJ2-1, the V gene TRBV9, with TRBD2 matching over 7 bases. The receptor comes from a woman aged 18-29 years in good health. Source material: CD8+ T cells sorted from blood. The CDR3 DNA sequence: TGTGCCAGCAGCGTAGTTGGGGGGGATACCTACAATGAGCAGTTCTTC. It translates to CASSVVGGDTYNEQFF.